This TCR beta chain stems from a study of cytomegalovirus exposure and HLA in healthy donors. PCR involved 60 Vbeta and 13 Jbeta primers. Repertoires were generated with immunoSEQ multiplex PCR, while TCRdb's copy carries only in-frame clones and drops some. The sample yields about 93,000 clones, over 75% seen once. CDR3 length: 14 residues. Per germline, CDR1 SGHAT and CDR2 FQDESV (reference sequence). The ends were cut back, 4 bases at V and 6 bases at J, with 15 bases in the middle. This clone was counted a single time. The chain has TRBV11-1 and TRBJ1-1; D not certain. The receptor was derived from a man aged 45-65 years in good health and CMV-seronegative. The sequenced sample consisted of PBMCs. CDR3: CASSSRRESSEAFF. CDR3 bases: TGTGCCAGCAGCTCTAGGAGGGAATCTTCTGAAGCTTTCTTT.